This is a list of T cell receptor beta chains from one sample in a study of cytomegalovirus exposure and HLA in healthy donors. The repertoire was sequenced with immunoSEQ multiplex PCR; TCRdb's copy has only in-frame clones and lacks some. The sample shows roughly 130,000 clones, over 75% of them seen only once. Sequenced input: PBMCs. All receptors derive from a young man in good health and CMV-seronegative. CDR3s include the opening cysteine and the closing phenylalanine or tryptophan.

v_call cdr3_length cdr3_aa
TRBV6-1 15 CASSSGTGAGQPQHF
TRBV11-2 15 CASSLVSGSYNEQFF
TRBV9 15 CASSVEQGAFNEQFF
TRBV4-3 15 CASSQDSRGADGYTF
TRBV29-1 13 CSVAGTPTYEQYF
TRBV7-3 13 CATGDRSSYEQYF
TRBV5-6 14 CASSQVGQLYGYTF
TRBV5-1 15 CASSFLLQGNTEAFF
TRBV6-6 15 CASSSAGGGNQPQHF
TRBV19 15 CASSSWRGPNQPQHF
TRBV4-1 20 CASTRKYRERKTYSNQPQHF
TRBV2 15 CASSEAQWLRGGQYF
TRBV15 15 CATSKGGTGGYEQYF
TRBV6-1 14 CASALAGGVDEQFF
TRBV18 15 CASSSGTGNTGELFF
TRBV14 13 CASSRTASWGYTF
TRBV7-9 15 CASSQGQGARNEQFF
TRBV6-1 13 CASSPGLYNEQFF
TRBV2 14 CASKPVRGEETQYF
TRBV5-4 16 CASSVDRVASTDTQYF
TRBV2 12 CASSVRVGEAFF
TRBV2 13 CASSGQGGHEQYF
TRBV5-4 13 CASSSQGNQPQHF
TRBV10-3 15 CAISEWGGRPYEQYF
TRBV25-1 13 CASRSGQGFEQYF
TRBV29-1 14 CSVEISGGNNEQFF
TRBV28 16 CASSSNRGYGSYEQYF
TRBV4-2 16 CASSPTAAATNEKLFF